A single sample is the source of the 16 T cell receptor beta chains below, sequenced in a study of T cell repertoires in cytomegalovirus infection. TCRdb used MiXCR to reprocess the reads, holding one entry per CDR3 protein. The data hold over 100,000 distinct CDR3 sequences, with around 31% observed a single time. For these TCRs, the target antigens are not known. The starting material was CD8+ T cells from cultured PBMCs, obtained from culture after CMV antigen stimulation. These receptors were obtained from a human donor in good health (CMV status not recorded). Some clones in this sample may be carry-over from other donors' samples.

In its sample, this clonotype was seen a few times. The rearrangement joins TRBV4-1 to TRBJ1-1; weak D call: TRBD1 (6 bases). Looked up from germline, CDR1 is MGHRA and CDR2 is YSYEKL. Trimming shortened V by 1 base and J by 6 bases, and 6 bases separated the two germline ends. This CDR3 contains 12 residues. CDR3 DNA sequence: TGCGCCAGCAGCCAAGGGACAGCTGAAGCTTTCTTT. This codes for CASSQGTAEAFF.

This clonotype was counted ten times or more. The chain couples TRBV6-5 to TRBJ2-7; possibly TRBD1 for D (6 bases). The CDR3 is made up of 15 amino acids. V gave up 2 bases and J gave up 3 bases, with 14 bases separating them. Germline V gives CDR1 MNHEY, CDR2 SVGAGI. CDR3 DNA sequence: TGTGCCAGCAGTTACGGGACACATGATTTCTACGAGCAGTACTTC. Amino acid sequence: CASSYGTHDFYEQYF.

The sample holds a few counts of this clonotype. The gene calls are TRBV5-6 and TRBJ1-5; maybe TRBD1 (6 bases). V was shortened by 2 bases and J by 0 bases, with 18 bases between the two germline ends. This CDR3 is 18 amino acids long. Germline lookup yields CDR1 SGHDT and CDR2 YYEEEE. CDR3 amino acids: CASSFSLGQINSNQPQHF. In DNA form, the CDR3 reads TGTGCCAGCAGCTTTTCCCTTGGACAGATCAATAGCAATCAGCCCCAGCATTTT.

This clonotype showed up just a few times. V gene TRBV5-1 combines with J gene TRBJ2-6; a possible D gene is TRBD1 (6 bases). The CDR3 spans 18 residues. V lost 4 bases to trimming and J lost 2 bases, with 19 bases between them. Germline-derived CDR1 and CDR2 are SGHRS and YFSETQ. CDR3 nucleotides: TGCGCCAGCAGCCCTGGAGTGGACAGTTCACCTGGGGCCAACGTCCTGACTTTC. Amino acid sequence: CASSPGVDSSPGANVLTF.

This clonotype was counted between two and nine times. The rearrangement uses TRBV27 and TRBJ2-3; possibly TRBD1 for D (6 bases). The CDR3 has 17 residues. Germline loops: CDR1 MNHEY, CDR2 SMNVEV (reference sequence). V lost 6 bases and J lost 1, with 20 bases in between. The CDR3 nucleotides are TGTGCCAGCAGAACTATAGAGATACAGGGTGGCACAGATACGCAGTATTTT. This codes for CASRTIEIQGGTDTQYF.

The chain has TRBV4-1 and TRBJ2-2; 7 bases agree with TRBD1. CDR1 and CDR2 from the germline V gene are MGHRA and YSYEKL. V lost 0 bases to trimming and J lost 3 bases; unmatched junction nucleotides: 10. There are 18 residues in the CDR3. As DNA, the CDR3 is TGCGCCAGCAGCCAAGAGTTTCTGGCAGGGGGAGACACCGGGGAGCTGTTTTTT. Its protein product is CASSQEFLAGGDTGELFF.

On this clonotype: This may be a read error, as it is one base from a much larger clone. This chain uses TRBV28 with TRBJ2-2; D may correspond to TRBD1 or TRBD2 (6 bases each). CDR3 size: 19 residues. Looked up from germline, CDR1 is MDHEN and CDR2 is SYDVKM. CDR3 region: CANSPPPTVGTSGAGELFF. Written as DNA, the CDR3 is TGTGCCAACAGTCCCCCTCCCACGGTGGGGACGTCGGGGGCGGGGGAGCTGTTTTTT.

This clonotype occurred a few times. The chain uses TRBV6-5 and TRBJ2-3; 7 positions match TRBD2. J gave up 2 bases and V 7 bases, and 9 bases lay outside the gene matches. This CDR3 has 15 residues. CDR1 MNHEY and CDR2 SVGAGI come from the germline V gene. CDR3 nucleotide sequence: TGTGCCAGCAACCTCATGGGGGGGGACACAGATACGCAGTATTTT. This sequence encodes CASNLMGGDTDTQYF.

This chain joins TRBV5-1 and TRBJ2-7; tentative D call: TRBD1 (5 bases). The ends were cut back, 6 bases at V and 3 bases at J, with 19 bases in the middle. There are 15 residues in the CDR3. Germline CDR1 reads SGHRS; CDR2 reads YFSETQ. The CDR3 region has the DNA TGCGCCAGCACCTGGATAGGGGTGAATTTCTACGAGCAGTACTTC. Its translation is CASTWIGVNFYEQYF.

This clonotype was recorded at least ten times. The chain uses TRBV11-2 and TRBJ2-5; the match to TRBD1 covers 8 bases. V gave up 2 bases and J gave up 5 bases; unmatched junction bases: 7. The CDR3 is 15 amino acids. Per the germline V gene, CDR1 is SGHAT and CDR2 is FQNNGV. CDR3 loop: CASSLRAGGQETQYF. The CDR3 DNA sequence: TGTGCCAGCAGCTTAAGGGCAGGGGGCCAGGAGACCCAGTACTTC.

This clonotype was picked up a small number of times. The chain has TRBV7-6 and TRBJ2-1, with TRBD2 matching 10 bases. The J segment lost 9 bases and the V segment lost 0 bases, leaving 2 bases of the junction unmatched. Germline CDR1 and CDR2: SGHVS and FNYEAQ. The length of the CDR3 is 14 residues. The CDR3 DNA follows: TGTGCCAGCAGCTTAGCCAGCGGGGGGGGTGAGCAGTTCTTC. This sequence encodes CASSLASGGGEQFF.

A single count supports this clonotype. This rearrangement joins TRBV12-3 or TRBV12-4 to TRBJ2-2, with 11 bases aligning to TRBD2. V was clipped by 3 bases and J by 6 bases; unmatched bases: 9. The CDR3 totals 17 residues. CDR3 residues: CASSLGLLAGGSGELFF. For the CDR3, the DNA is TGTGCCAGCAGTTTGGGTCTGCTAGCGGGGGGATCCGGGGAGCTGTTTTTT.

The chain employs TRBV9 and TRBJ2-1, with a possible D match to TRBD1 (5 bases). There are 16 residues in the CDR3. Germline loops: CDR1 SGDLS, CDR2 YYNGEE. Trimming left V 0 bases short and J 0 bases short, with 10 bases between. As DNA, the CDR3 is TGTGCCAGCAGCGTAGGACAGCAGATCTCCTACAATGAGCAGTTCTTC. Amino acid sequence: CASSVGQQISYNEQFF.

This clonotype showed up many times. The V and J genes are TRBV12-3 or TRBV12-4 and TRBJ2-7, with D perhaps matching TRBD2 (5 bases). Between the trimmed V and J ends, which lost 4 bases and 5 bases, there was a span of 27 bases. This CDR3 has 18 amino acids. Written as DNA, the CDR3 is TGTGCCAGCAGTTCTAGCCTCCTAGCCATAGAAAGGAATGACGAGCAGTACTTC. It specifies CASSSSLLAIERNDEQYF.

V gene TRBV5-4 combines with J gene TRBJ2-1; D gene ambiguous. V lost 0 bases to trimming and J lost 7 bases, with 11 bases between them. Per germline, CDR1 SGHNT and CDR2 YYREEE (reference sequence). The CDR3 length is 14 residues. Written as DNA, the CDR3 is TGTGCCAGCAGCTTGGTAACCGCTGGGAATGAGCAGTTCTTC. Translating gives CASSLVTAGNEQFF. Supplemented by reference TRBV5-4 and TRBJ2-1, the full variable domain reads ETGVTQSPTHLIKTRGQQVTLRCSSQSGHNTVSWYQQALGQGPQFIFQYYREEENGRGNFPPRFSGLQFPNYSSELNVNALELDDSALYLCASSLVTAGNEQFFGPGTRLTVL.

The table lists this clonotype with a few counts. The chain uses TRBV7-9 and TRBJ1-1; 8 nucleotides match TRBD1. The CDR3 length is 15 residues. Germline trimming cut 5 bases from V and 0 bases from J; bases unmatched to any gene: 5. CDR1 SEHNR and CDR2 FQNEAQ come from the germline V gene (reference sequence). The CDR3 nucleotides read TGTGCCAGCAGCGTAGGGACAGGATTGAACACTGAAGCTTTCTTT. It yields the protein CASSVGTGLNTEAFF.